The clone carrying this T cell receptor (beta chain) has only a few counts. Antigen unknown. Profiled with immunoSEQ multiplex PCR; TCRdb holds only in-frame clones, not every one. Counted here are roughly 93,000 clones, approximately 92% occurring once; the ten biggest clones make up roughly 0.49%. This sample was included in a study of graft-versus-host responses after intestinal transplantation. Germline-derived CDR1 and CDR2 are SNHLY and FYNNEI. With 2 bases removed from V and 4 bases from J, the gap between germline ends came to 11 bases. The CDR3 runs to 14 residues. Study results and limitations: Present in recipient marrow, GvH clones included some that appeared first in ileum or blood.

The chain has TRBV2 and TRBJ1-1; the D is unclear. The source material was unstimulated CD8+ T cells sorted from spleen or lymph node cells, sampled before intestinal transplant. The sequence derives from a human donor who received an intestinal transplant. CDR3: CASSETAIVTEAFF. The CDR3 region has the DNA TGTGCCAGCAGTGAAACTGCGATTGTCACTGAAGCTTTCTTT.